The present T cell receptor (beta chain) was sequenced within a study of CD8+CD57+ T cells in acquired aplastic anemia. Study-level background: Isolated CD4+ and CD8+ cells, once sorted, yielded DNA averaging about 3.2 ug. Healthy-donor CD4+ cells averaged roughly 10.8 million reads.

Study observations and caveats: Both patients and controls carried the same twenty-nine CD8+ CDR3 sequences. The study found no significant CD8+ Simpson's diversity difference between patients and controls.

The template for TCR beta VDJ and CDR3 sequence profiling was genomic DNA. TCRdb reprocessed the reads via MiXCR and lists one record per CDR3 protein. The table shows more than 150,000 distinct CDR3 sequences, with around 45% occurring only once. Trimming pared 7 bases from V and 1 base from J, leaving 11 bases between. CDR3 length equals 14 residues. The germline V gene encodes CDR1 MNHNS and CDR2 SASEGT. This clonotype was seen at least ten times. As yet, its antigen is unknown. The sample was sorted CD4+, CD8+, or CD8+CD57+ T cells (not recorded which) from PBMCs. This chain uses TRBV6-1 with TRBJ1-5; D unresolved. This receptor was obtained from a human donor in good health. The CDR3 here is CASKGSWSNQPQHF. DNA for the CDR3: TGTGCCAGCAAAGGTAGTTGGAGCAATCAGCCCCAGCATTTT.